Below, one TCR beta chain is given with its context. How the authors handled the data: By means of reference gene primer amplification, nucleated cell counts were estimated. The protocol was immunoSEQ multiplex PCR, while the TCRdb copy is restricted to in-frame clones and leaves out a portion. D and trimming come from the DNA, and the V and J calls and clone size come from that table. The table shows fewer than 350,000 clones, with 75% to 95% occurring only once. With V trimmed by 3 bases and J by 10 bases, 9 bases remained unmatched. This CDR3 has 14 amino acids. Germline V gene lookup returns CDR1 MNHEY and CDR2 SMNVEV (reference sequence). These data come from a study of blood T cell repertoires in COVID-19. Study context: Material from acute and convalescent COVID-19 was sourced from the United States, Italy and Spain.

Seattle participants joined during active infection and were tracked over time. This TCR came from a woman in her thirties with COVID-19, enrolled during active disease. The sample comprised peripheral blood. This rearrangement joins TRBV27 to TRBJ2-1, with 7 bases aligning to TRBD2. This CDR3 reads CASSFGTTPEEQFF. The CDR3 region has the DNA TGTGCCAGCAGTTTTGGGACTACTCCTGAAGAGCAGTTCTTC.